This record covers a single T cell receptor (beta chain). Its antigen remains unknown. The sample is drawn from a study of cytomegalovirus exposure and HLA in healthy donors. The study, taken as a whole, reports: HLA allele associations emerged for around 15,000 TCR beta sequences in a later analysis, at 0.05 false discovery rate. V- and J-gene trimming in TCR beta was tied to a missense DCLRE1C variant by an analysis performed later. Analysis was performed later, and it showed HLA-associated TCR beta chains to be more clonally expanded than equally common others.

This CDR3 is built from 15 residues. V was clipped by 1 base and J by 6 bases, with 14 bases between them. Germline V gene data show CDR1 as LGHNA and CDR2 as YNFKEQ. Both 60 Vbeta primers and 13 Jbeta primers went into the PCR. Authors' analysis steps: An analysis that came later counted 80 million or so unique TCR beta chains, approximately 10 million shared. Measured with immunoSEQ multiplex PCR; TCRdb has only the in-frame clones, and not every one. That table furnishes V, J and clone size, whereas the DNA furnished D and trimming. With around 210,000 clones in the sample, the ten largest clones hold 0.9% to 1.4%.

The sequence derives from a girl aged 2 to 9 in good health and CMV-seropositive. This rearrangement joins TRBV4-2 to TRBJ2-3; weak D call: TRBD2 (5 bases). The sequencing sample was made of PBMCs. CDR3 DNA sequence: TGTGCCAGCAGCCAAGCTCCGTCGGGGATGGATACGCAGTATTTT. Its protein is CASSQAPSGMDTQYF.